The present entry profiles one T cell receptor (beta chain) with its context. As yet, its antigen is unknown. Other autoimmune diseases, uncontrolled infections, pregnancy or lactation led to the exclusion of patients. As the template, RNA transcripts were used to amplify TCR beta CDR3 regions. Second-round multiplex PCR followed a first-round RT-PCR using HTBI primers. TCRdb used MiXCR to reprocess the multiplex PCR reads, holding one entry per CDR3 protein. This sample yields 350,000 to 450,000 distinct CDR3 sequences, of which around a fifth are seen a single time; 2.5% to 3% belongs to the top ten. The data belong to a study of Graves' ophthalmopathy and Graves' hyperthyroidism. For the study at large: No treatment had been given when peripheral blood was collected at initial diagnosis.

Deletions cut 7 bases from V and 2 bases from J, with 9 bases between. The CDR3 has 13 amino acids. Whole-study findings and limits: The model forecast ophthalmopathy progression, reaching roughly 70% sensitivity and less than 75% specificity. Most expanded clonotypes from thyroid (those above 0.001 frequency) were also found in blood.

The sequence came from a woman aged 18-35 years with stable Graves' hyperthyroidism. The rearrangement links TRBV12-3 or TRBV12-4 to TRBJ1-5; no clear D gene. Sequencing was carried out using peripheral blood. The CDR3 is CASMPHGNQPQHF. CDR3 bases: TGTGCCAGCATGCCCCATGGCAATCAGCCCCAGCATTTT.